The 4 T cell receptor beta chains in this list originate from one sample, sequenced in a study of breast tumors, draining lymph nodes, adjacent tissues (dated by TCRdb to between 2015 and 2016). Lymph node samples came from the axillary draining lymph nodes of breast cancer patients. The protocol used for the library was multiplex PCR. Reads for this sample came from an Illumina HiSeq 2000. TCRdb cleaned the public reads at Q25 with fastp, built clones with MiXCR and kept in-frame beta chains. When rows share a CDR3 protein, they turn into one entry using the most common DNA and genes. This sample comprises about 110,000 distinct CDR3 sequences, more than 25% of them detected only once. The ten largest clones add up to under 6% of the sample. Sample: axillary lymph node tissue. These receptor sequences come from a female donor with breast cancer. Some clones in this sample may be carry-over from other donors' samples.

This clonotype has a count of ten or more. Here the CDR3 reads CASSSLTGLGNTIYF. CDR3 coding DNA: TGTGCCAGCAGTTCCCTAACAGGTCTTGGAAACACCATATATTTT. The chain is built from TRBV28 and TRBJ1-3; a possible D gene is TRBD1 (5 bases). The ends were cut back, 4 bases at V and 3 bases at J, with 13 bases in the middle. The CDR3 loop spans 15 amino acids. Germline V gives CDR1 MDHEN, CDR2 SYDVKM.

CDR3 sequence (DNA): TGTGCCAGCAGCCCTACTAGCGACTACAATGAGCAGTTCTTC. The encoded protein is CASSPTSDYNEQFF. V usage is TRBV7-3 and J usage is TRBJ2-1; 7 bases fit TRBD2. The V and J ends lost 5 bases and 3 bases, in that order; junction bases with no gene match: 4. Per germline, CDR1 SGHTA and CDR2 FQGTGA. CDR3 size: 14 residues. The variable domain in full, completed from reference TRBV7-3 and TRBJ2-1, reads GAGVSQTPSNKVTEKGKYVELRCDPISGHTALYWYRQSLGQGPEFLIYFQGTGAADDSGLPNDRFFAVRPEGSVSTLKIQRTERGDSAVYLCASSPTSDYNEQFFGPGTRLTVL.

This clonotype was seen at least ten times. A much larger clone differs from this one at a single base, so this may be a read error. J is TRBJ2-7 and V is TRBV20-1, with 14 bases identical to TRBD2. CDR3 length: 14 amino acids. CDR1 is DFQATT and CDR2 is SNEGSKA in the germline V gene (reference sequence). V shed 4 bases, J shed 6 bases, and the junction held 5 bases outside the gene matches. CDR3 protein: CSAKGLAGASEQYF. For the CDR3, the DNA is TGCAGTGCTAAGGGACTAGCGGGAGCCTCCGAGCAGTACTTC.

This clonotype was seen a few times. The chain employs TRBV6-9 and TRBJ2-5; D assignment may be TRBD1 or TRBD2 (7 bases each). V dropped 7 bases and J dropped 2 bases, with 20 bases sitting between them. Germline V lookup: CDR1 MNHGY, CDR2 SVAAGI. This CDR3 spans 16 amino acids. The CDR3 sequence: CASNPGGEVPQETQYF. DNA for the CDR3: TGTGCCAGCAATCCAGGGGGGGAGGTCCCACAAGAGACCCAGTACTTC.